The 3 T cell receptor beta chains below come from one sample, sequenced in a study of shared clonotypes between healthy human individuals. The data were produced by immunoSEQ multiplex PCR, yet TCRdb's version contains in-frame clones alone and is incomplete. Of 1,400,000 or so clones in the sample, about 98.5% are singletons; the top ten hold 0.36%. Input material: naive CD4+ T cells sorted from blood. Stated subset: CD45RA+ positively selected. The receptors were sampled from a man between 25 and 39 years old in good health.

The rearrangement joins TRBV6-6 to TRBJ1-5; a possible D gene is TRBD1 (5 bases). Trimming removed 2 bases from V and 10 bases from J, with 12 bases in between. CDR1 is MNHNY and CDR2 is SVGAGI in the germline V gene (reference sequence). The length of the CDR3 is 13 residues. DNA for the CDR3: TGTGCCAGCAGTTACGGGATGGGGGGACCCCAGCATTTT. Translated, it gives CASSYGMGGPQHF.

The V and J genes are TRBV28 and TRBJ1-5; 8 bases line up with TRBD1. The J segment lost 4 bases and the V segment lost 6 bases, leaving 8 bases of the junction unmatched. This CDR3 spans 15 amino acids. Germline CDR1 is MDHEN and CDR2 is SYDVKM. CDR3 sequence: CASRLGTGNNQPQHF. CDR3 nucleotides: TGTGCCAGCAGACTCGGGACAGGAAATAATCAGCCCCAGCATTTT.

V is TRBV25-1 and J is TRBJ2-2; possible D gene TRBD2, 5 bases. Trimming left V 6 bases short and J 6 bases short, with 14 bases between. Germline V gene sequence: CDR1 MGHDK, CDR2 SYGVNS. The CDR3 sequence is 14 residues long. The CDR3 bases are TGTGCCAGCAGGACCCCCCGGGGATCCGGGGAGCTGTTTTTT. Its protein is CASRTPRGSGELFF.